The sequence of this TCR beta chain was determined in a study of Graves' ophthalmopathy and Graves' hyperthyroidism. Study at large: Sampling took place at initial diagnosis, with peripheral blood obtained before any treatment.

The TCR beta CDR3 regions underwent amplification from RNA transcripts. A first-round RT-PCR used HTBI primers, followed by a second-round multiplex PCR. Each CDR3 protein is one row after TCRdb ran MiXCR on the multiplex PCR reads. The sample carries over 450,000 distinct CDR3 sequences, around an eighth recorded once. A few counts support this clonotype. Its antigen is unidentified. General study findings and limits: Cross-validated, the 13-signature model showed 87.88%/81.08% sensitivity/specificity, and 80%/75% in the test set.

Moderate-to-severe activity, CAS ≥3, NOSPECS ≥4 and a duration under 3 months were seen in donors with ophthalmopathy. V lost 6 bases and J 5 bases, leaving 20 bases between the germline ends. In germline, CDR1 is MNHNS, CDR2 SASEGT. The length of the CDR3 is 15 residues. The TCR sequence derives from a woman aged 30 to 39 with Graves' ophthalmopathy. The chain couples TRBV6-1 to TRBJ2-7; the D gene could be TRBD1 or TRBD2 (5 bases each). The sample taken for sequencing was blood. CDR3 bases: TGTGCCAGCAGCCCCGAGAGGCCCGAGGGGAACGAGCAGTACTTC. Translated, it gives CASSPERPEGNEQYF.